This TCR beta chain was observed in a study of blood T cell repertoires in COVID-19. As originally analysed: Estimated nucleated cell counts came from reference gene primer amplification. The method was immunoSEQ multiplex PCR; TCRdb's version includes in-frame clones alone and lacks a portion of them. The DNA was the basis for D and trimming; V, J and clone size are from that table. The sample shows around 65,000 clones, approximately 91% of them seen only once. Per the germline V gene, CDR1 is SGHNT and CDR2 is YENEEA. V lost 5 bases and J 9 bases, leaving 13 bases between the germline ends. This CDR3 is 12 amino acids long.

Sample: peripheral blood. The sequence was collected from a human donor in a cohort sampled during active COVID-19. The chain has TRBV11-3 and TRBJ1-1; D gene unclear. The CDR3 here is CASSRGDGKAFF. The CDR3 DNA follows: TGTGCCAGCAGCCGAGGCGACGGGAAAGCTTTCTTT.